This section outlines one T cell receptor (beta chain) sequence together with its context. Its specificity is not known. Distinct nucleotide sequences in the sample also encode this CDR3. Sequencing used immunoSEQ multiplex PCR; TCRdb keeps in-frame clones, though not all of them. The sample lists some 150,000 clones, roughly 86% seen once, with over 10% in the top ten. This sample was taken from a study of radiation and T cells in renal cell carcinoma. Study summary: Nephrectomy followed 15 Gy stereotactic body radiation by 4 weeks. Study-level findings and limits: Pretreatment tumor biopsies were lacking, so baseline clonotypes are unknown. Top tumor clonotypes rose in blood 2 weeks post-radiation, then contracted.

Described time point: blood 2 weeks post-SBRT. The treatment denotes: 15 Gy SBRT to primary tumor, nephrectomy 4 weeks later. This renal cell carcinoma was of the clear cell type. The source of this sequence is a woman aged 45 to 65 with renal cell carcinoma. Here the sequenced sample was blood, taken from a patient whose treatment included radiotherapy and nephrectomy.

CDR3 DNA sequence: TGTGCCAGCAGCGTAGGAGGAGGGACCGGGGAGCTGTTTTTT. This sequence encodes CASSVGGGTGELFF. The chain is built from TRBV9 and TRBJ2-2; possibly TRBD2 for D (6 bases). The CDR3 is 14 amino acids. Trimming shortened V by 0 bases and J by 5 bases, and 8 bases separated the two germline ends. Germline loops: CDR1 SGDLS, CDR2 YYNGEE.